The sequence of this TCR beta chain was determined in a study of T cells expressing NK-cell markers. Study-wide background: Sorted CD3+CD56-NKG2C+, CD3+CD56+NKG2C+ and CD3+CD56+NKG2C- T cells supplied the TCR beta repertoires. Seven HCMV-seropositive donors and one seronegative donor made up the eight sequenced donors. Overall study findings and caveats: Four donors showed these clonotypes also leading the CD3+CD56-NKG2C+ fraction.

As to this clonotype: Antigen specificity is unknown.

TCRdb processed the 5' RACE reads again and assigns one entry to each CDR3 protein, with no DNA. This table holds about 160,000 distinct CDR3 sequences. CDR1 MNHEY and CDR2 SVGAGI come from the germline V gene. The CDR3 sequence is 15 residues long. Sequences were obtained from blood T cells: a sorted CD56 or NKG2C T cell subset, CD4+ or CD8+ T cells, or bulk PBMC T cells (not recorded which). The source of this sequence is a man aged 18 to 69 in good health. The chain recombines TRBV6-5 with TRBJ1-6. CDR3 in amino acids: CASSYSTGHNSPLHF.